This T cell receptor (beta chain) was recovered during a study of control samples from healthy donors and cancer patients. Germline V gene sequence: CDR1 MNHEY, CDR2 SVGEGT. V lost 2 bases to trimming and J lost 6 bases; unmatched junction nucleotides: 5. The CDR3 is 14 residues long. Assay: immunoSEQ multiplex PCR; the TCRdb copy retains only in-frame clones and omits some. The sample records about 86,000 clones, roughly nine tenths being singletons. This clonotype was sampled from a woman between 50 and 59 years old with colorectal cancer. Sequenced input: PBMCs. This rearrangement joins TRBV6-2 or TRBV6-3 to TRBJ1-1, with 8 bases matching TRBD1. The CDR3 loop reads CASSYLGTGPEAFF. In nucleotides, the CDR3 is TGTGCCAGCAGTTACCTAGGGACAGGCCCTGAAGCTTTCTTT.